This is a list of T cell receptor beta chains from one sample in a study of vaccination effects on CD4 cells after COVID-19. TCRdb keeps only in-frame clones here, not all; method: immunoSEQ multiplex PCR. This sample has 50,000 to 65,000 clones, with around 75% found just once. Their specific antigens are unknown. This material consisted of CD4+ T cells from PBMCs cultured with HCoV-229E spike peptides, taken before COVID-19 vaccination. These TCRs come from a human donor who received a COVID-19 vaccine. The CDR3 runs from the conserved cysteine through the conserved F or W. D genes are given only for firm matches. Size is omitted from some rows. Given values are once, few, many or a class for expanded clones.

TRBJ1-4	TRBV6-5	NA	NA	TGTGCCAGCAGTCTGTCGGTGGCTAATGAAAAACTGTTTTTT	CASSLSVANEKLFF
TRBJ1-4	TRBV6-1	NA	NA	TGTGCCAGCAGTGAAGGCCCCGGACATAGGGAAAAACTGTTTTTT	CASSEGPGHREKLFF
TRBJ2-6	TRBV6-5	NA	once	TGTGCCACCTCCAGGAATACTGGGGCCAACGTCCTGACTTTC	CATSRNTGANVLTF
TRBJ1-2	TRBV6-5	NA	few	TGTGCCAGCAGATCGCAGGGGTTATTAAACTATGGCTACACCTTC	CASRSQGLLNYGYTF
TRBJ1-2	TRBV20-1	NA	NA	TGCAGTACTCAGCAAAACTATGGCTACACCTTC	CSTQQNYGYTF
TRBJ1-2	TRBV29-1	NA	NA	TGCAGCGTCCAGGACAGAGCTAACTATGGCTACACCTTC	CSVQDRANYGYTF
TRBJ2-2	TRBV6-5	NA	NA	TGTGCCAGCCCCCGCGGCTCGAACACCGGGGAGCTGTTTTTT	CASPRGSNTGELFF
TRBJ2-1	TRBV5-4	NA	NA	TGTGCCAGCAGCACCAAGCAGGGCTCCGGTGAGCAGTTCTTC	CASSTKQGSGEQFF
TRBJ2-2	TRBV5-1	TRBD1	NA	TGCGCCAGCAGCCCGACAGGGGTGCCCGGGGAGCTGTTTTTT	CASSPTGVPGELFF
TRBJ2-5	TRBV4-1	NA	NA	TGCGCCAGCAGCCAAGACGCCCGCGGAGAGACCCAGTACTTC	CASSQDARGETQYF
TRBJ2-5	TRBV9	NA	once	TGTGCCAGCAGCGTAGGGATCTCGGGACTCCAAGAGACCCAGTACTTC	CASSVGISGLQETQYF
TRBJ1-6	TRBV5-6	NA	few	TGTGCCAGCAGCTTGAGGTTGGGGCAGGGAGTTAATTCACCCCTCCACTTT	CASSLRLGQGVNSPLHF
TRBJ2-5	TRBV6-2/TRBV6-3	TRBD2	NA	TGTGCCAGCAGTCCACCGACTAGCGGGGGGGTGGGGACCCAGTACTTC	CASSPPTSGGVGTQYF
TRBJ2-3	TRBV3-1/TRBV3-2	NA	NA	TGTGCCAGCAGCCAAGTAGATACGCAGTATTTT	CASSQVDTQYF
TRBJ2-2	TRBV19	NA	few	TGTGCCAGTAGTATCCAAGCAAGAGCCGGGGAGCTGTTTTTT	CASSIQARAGELFF
TRBJ1-4	TRBV3-1/TRBV3-2	NA	NA	TGTGCCAGCAGCCCTCGAAGGGCAGCTAATGAAAAACTGTTTTTT	CASSPRRAANEKLFF
TRBJ2-5	TRBV24-1	NA	NA	TGTGCCACCAGTGATTCGGACCCCCCCGCCCAGTACTTC	CATSDSDPPAQYF
TRBJ1-4	TRBV5-8	TRBD1	NA	TGTGCCAGCAGCTTGTCAAAGGAAGGGACAGGGTTTGAAAAACTGTTTTTT	CASSLSKEGTGFEKLFF
TRBJ2-3	TRBV6-2/TRBV6-3	NA	once	TGTGCCAGCAGCCAAGGGGCCACAGATACGCAGTATTTT	CASSQGATDTQYF
TRBJ2-4	TRBV24-1	NA	NA	TGTGCCACCAGTGATTTAGGAGGAGTCCAGTACTTC	CATSDLGGVQYF
TRBJ2-5	TRBV5-4	TRBD1	NA	TGTGCCAGCAGCTTGGGGACAGGGGATCAAGAGACCCAGTACTTC	CASSLGTGDQETQYF
TRBJ2-5	TRBV25-1	NA	once	TGTGCCAGCAGTGCCCCGGGTGAGACCCAGTACTTC	CASSAPGETQYF
TRBJ1-6	TRBV9	NA	NA	TGTGCCAGCAGCCCGCGGTGGGGGGCGAGCTCACCCCTCCACTTT	CASSPRWGASSPLHF
TRBJ1-1	TRBV15	TRBD1	NA	TGTGCCACCAGCGCCGAACAGGGGGCAGCTGAAGCTTTCTTT	CATSAEQGAAEAFF
TRBJ1-5	TRBV3-1/TRBV3-2	TRBD1	NA	TGTGCCAGCAGCCAGACAGGGGTGGTTCATCAGCCCCAGCATTTT	CASSQTGVVHQPQHF
TRBJ1-1	TRBV2	TRBD1	NA	TGTGCCAGCAGTACCCGCGGACAGGGCACTGAAGCTTTCTTT	CASSTRGQGTEAFF
TRBJ1-5	TRBV5-1	NA	NA	TGCGCCAGCAGCTTGGAAGGGACATCCCAGGGAGAGCCCCAGCATTTT	CASSLEGTSQGEPQHF
TRBJ2-1	TRBV6-2/TRBV6-3	NA	NA	TGTGCCAGCAGTTACTCGAAATTCCTGAGCAATGAGCAGTTCTTC	CASSYSKFLSNEQFF
TRBJ1-2	TRBV19	NA	NA	TGTGCCAGCTACTCCGGGCAGGGATTTAACTATGGCTACACCTTC	CASYSGQGFNYGYTF
TRBJ1-2	TRBV4-1	NA	once	TGCGCCAGCAGCCAGGAGCAGGGGATCTATGGCTACACCTTC	CASSQEQGIYGYTF
TRBJ2-3	TRBV2	NA	NA	TGTGCCAGCAGTGTAATCTACAGGGCCCTAGGCACAGATACGCAGTATTTT	CASSVIYRALGTDTQYF
TRBJ2-2	TRBV23-1	TRBD1	NA	TGCGCCAGCATCTCTCAACAGGGGACCGGGGAGCTGTTTTTT	CASISQQGTGELFF
TRBJ2-5	TRBV10-1	NA	NA	TGCGCCAGCAGTGAGGATGCCGCCCTGGCGACCCAGTACTTC	CASSEDAALATQYF
TRBJ2-2	TRBV14	TRBD2	NA	TGTGCCAGCAGCCCACGACTAGCGGGGAACACCGGGGAGCTGTTTTTT	CASSPRLAGNTGELFF
TRBJ1-2	TRBV4-1	TRBD1	few	TGCGCCAGCAGCCAAACCGGGACAGGGCACTATGGCTACACCTTC	CASSQTGTGHYGYTF
TRBJ1-2	TRBV6-6	NA	NA	TGTGCCAGCAGTTACGTAACCCCAGCTAGCTATGGCTACACCTTC	CASSYVTPASYGYTF
TRBJ2-3	TRBV10-3	TRBD1	few	TGTGCCATCAGTGGACAGGGGTCCACAGATACGCAGTATTTT	CAISGQGSTDTQYF
TRBJ1-2	TRBV28	NA	NA	TGTGCCAGCAGTCCGGGGGCGGTTTATGGCTACACCTTC	CASSPGAVYGYTF
TRBJ2-3	TRBV6-1	NA	NA	TGTGCCAGCAGTGAATCCACGGGCACAGATACGCAGTATTTT	CASSESTGTDTQYF
TRBJ2-5	TRBV9	TRBD2	NA	TGTGCCAGCAGCGTAGCTAGCGGGGACTTCCAAGAGACCCAGTACTTC	CASSVASGDFQETQYF
TRBJ1-2	TRBV12-3/TRBV12-4	TRBD1	NA	TGTGCCAGCAGTTTCGGACAGGGTGGCTACACCTTC	CASSFGQGGYTF
TRBJ1-4	TRBV3-1/TRBV3-2	TRBD1	NA	TGTGCCAGCACGGGCAGGGGGAATGAAAAACTGTTTTTT	CASTGRGNEKLFF
TRBJ2-2	TRBV19	TRBD2	NA	TGTGCCAGTAGTACGCCCCCGGGAGGAGGGACCGGGGAGCTGTTTTTT	CASSTPPGGGTGELFF
TRBJ1-1	TRBV2	NA	once	TGTGCCAGCAGTCGGACAGACGTCACCACTGAAGCTTTCTTT	CASSRTDVTTEAFF
TRBJ1-6	TRBV5-4	NA	NA	TGTGCCAGCAGCTTGGGGTCAGGGCTGAATCTTAATTCACCCCTCCACTTT	CASSLGSGLNLNSPLHF
TRBJ1-4	TRBV2	TRBD1	NA	TGTGCCAGCAGGCAACAGGGGGCGGATGAAAAACTGTTTTTT	CASRQQGADEKLFF
TRBJ1-4	TRBV28	NA	NA	TGTGCCAGCAGTTTAAGGGAAAAACTGTTTTTT	CASSLREKLFF
TRBJ2-1	TRBV11-1	TRBD2	few	TGTGCCAGCAGCACTGGGCTAGCGGCTGAGCAGTTCTTC	CASSTGLAAEQFF
TRBJ1-2	TRBV5-1	NA	NA	TGCGCCAGCAGCCCAACAACCTCCCCAGGTCGCGATGGCTACACCTTC	CASSPTTSPGRDGYTF
TRBJ1-1	TRBV18	NA	NA	TGTGCCAGCTCACCAAGGACAGACCTTAACTCTGAAGCTTTCTTT	CASSPRTDLNSEAFF
TRBJ2-3	TRBV19	TRBD2	NA	TGTGCCAGTAGTATTGGCGGGGGAGGAACAGATACGCAGTATTTT	CASSIGGGGTDTQYF
TRBJ1-3	TRBV10-3	TRBD1	NA	TGTGCCATCAGTGAAGGACAGGGACCTGGAAACACCATATATTTT	CAISEGQGPGNTIYF
TRBJ2-2	TRBV5-1	TRBD1	once	TGCGCCAGCAGCATGGACAGGGTGGTCGGGGAGCTGTTTTTT	CASSMDRVVGELFF
TRBJ2-5	TRBV5-1	NA	NA	TGCGCCAGCAGCTTGGCACCGGCAGGGGAGACCCAGTACTTC	CASSLAPAGETQYF